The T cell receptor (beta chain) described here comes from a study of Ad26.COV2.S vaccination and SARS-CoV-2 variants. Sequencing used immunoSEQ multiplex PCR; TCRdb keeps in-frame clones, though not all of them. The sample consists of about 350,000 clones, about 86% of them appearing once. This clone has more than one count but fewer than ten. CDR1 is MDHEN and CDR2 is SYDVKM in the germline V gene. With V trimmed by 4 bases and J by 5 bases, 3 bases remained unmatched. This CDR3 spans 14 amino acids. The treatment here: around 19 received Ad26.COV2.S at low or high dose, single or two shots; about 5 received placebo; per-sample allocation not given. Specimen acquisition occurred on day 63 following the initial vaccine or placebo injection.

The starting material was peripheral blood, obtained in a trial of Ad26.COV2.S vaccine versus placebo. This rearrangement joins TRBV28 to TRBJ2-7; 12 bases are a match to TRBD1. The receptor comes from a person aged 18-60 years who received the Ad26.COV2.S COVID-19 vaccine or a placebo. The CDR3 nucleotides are TGTGCCAGCAGTTACGGGACAGGGGGCCACGAGCAGTACTTC. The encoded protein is CASSYGTGGHEQYF. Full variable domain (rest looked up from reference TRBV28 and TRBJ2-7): DVKVTQSSRYLVKRTGEKVFLECVQDMDHENMFWYRQDPGLGLRLIYFSYDVKMKEKGDIPEGYSVSREKKERFSLILESASTNQTSMYLCASSYGTGGHEQYFGPGTRLTVT.